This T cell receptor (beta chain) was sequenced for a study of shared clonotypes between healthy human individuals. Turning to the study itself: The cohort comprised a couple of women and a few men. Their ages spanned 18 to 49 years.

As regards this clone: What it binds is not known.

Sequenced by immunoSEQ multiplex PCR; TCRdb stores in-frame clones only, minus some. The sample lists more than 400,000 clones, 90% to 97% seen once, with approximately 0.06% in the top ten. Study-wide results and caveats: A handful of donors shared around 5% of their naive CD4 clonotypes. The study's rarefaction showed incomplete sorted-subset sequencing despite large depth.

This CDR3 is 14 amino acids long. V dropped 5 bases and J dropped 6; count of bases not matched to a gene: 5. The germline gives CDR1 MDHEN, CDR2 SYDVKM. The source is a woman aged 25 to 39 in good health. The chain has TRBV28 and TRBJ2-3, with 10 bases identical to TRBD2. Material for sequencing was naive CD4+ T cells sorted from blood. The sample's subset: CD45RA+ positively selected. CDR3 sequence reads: CASSVAGGRDTQYF. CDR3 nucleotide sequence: TGTGCCAGCAGTGTAGCGGGAGGAAGGGATACGCAGTATTTT.